The 29 T cell receptor beta chains below were found in one sample sequenced in a study of post-analysis software for immune sequencing data. General observations from the study: Elevated frequency relative to controls characterized 4 or 5 TRBV segments in patients, TRBV5-6, TRBV5-1 and TRBV20-1 among them.

Incorporated into the TCR beta cDNA libraries were unique molecular identifiers, which served to reduce PCR and sequencing biases. TCRdb re-called the PCR reads through MiXCR, storing one row per CDR3 protein. This repertoire shows roughly 700,000 distinct CDR3 sequences, about 32% found once; its top ten account for around 0.56%. These TCRs are of unknown antigen specificity. The source material was blood. These receptors were obtained from a girl aged 5-17 years with multiple sclerosis.

The chain joins TRBV6-5 to TRBJ1-1; tentative D call: TRBD1 (5 bases). Germline V gene data show CDR1 as MNHEY and CDR2 as SVGAGI. Trimming pared 1 base from V and 11 bases from J, leaving 23 bases between. The CDR3 is made up of 16 amino acids. The CDR3 sequence is CASSYLGPGTHFWAFF. In nucleotides, the CDR3 is TGTGCCAGCAGTTACTTAGGCCCGGGGACTCACTTTTGGGCTTTCTTT.

Points on this clonotype: The junction differs from germline at one of its ends, possibly a read error. The genes are TRBV5-5 and TRBJ2-1; TRBD2 matches at 11 bases. CDR3 length equals 14 residues. The germline V gene encodes CDR1 SGHKS and CDR2 YYEKEE (reference sequence). The CDR3 nucleotides read TGTGCCGGCAGCTTCCCTAGCGGGGGGACGGGTTCGTTCTTC. Amino acids: CAGSFPSGGTGSFF.

The chain combines TRBV7-9 with TRBJ1-5; a weak D match, TRBD1 (5 bases). CDR1 and CDR2 (germline): SEHNR, FQNEAQ (reference sequence). The CDR3 has 14 amino acids. V lost 5 bases and J lost 3, with 11 bases in between. DNA of the CDR3: TGTGCCAGCAGCGGGGGAGGGCCCAATCAGCCCCAGCATTTT. Its protein is CASSGGGPNQPQHF.

This clonotype was picked up a small number of times. The rearrangement joins TRBV7-2 to TRBJ2-7; D tentatively reads TRBD1 or TRBD2 (5 bases each). The germline gives CDR1 SGHTA, CDR2 FQGNSA. The CDR3 is 16 amino acids. V was trimmed by 6 bases and J by 1 base, leaving 19 bases between them. The CDR3 loop is CASRGTDSWGSYEQYF. Written as DNA, the CDR3 is TGTGCCAGCAGGGGAACAGACAGTTGGGGGTCCTACGAGCAGTACTTC.

The chain recombines TRBV28 with TRBJ1-1, with no clear D. The CDR3 is 12 amino acids. V lost 3 bases and J 6 bases, leaving 8 bases between the germline ends. In germline, CDR1 is MDHEN, CDR2 SYDVKM. The CDR3 sequence is CASSFMGAEAFF. CDR3 DNA sequence: TGTGCCAGCAGTTTCATGGGCGCTGAAGCTTTCTTT.

About this clonotype itself: As the CDR3 is not closed by the conserved phenylalanine or tryptophan, this likely results from a read error. The genes are TRBV7-2 and TRBJ2-1; no clear D. Germline V gene sequence: CDR1 SGHTA, CDR2 FQGNSA. The CDR3 spans 12 residues. V was clipped by 5 bases and J by 9 bases, with 11 bases between them. The CDR3 region is CASSRGRFEQFC. The CDR3 DNA is TGTGCCAGCAGCCGCGGCCGATTTGAGCAGTTCTGC.

This clonotype has ten or more counts. The J gene is TRBJ2-7, the V gene TRBV20-1; 13 nucleotides match TRBD2. Germline assignment: CDR1 DFQATT and CDR2 SNEGSKA (reference sequence). The CDR3 length is 17 residues. After removal of 3 bases from V and 0 bases from J, the junction contained 8 bases not matched to a gene. CDR3 DNA: TGCAGTGCTAGGAGGGGACTAGCGGGATCATTCTCCTACGAGCAGTACTTC. This encodes CSARRGLAGSFSYEQYF.

J is TRBJ2-7 and V is TRBV13; D may be TRBD2 (5 bases). Germline CDR1 reads PRHDT; CDR2 reads FYEKMQ (reference sequence). The CDR3 is 18 residues long. The ends were cut back, 5 bases at V and 0 bases at J, with 23 bases in the middle. CDR3 DNA sequence: TGTGCCAGCAGCCCTCGGTTGGGTGAGGCGGGTGGCTCCTACGAGCAGTACTTC. Its translation is CASSPRLGEAGGSYEQYF.

The V gene is TRBV5-5, the J gene TRBJ2-2; 8 nucleotides align to TRBD1. CDR1 SGHKS and CDR2 YYEKEE come from the germline V gene (reference sequence). Trimming at V came to 5 bases and at J to 0 bases, leaving 3 bases not matched to a gene. This CDR3 has 15 residues. The CDR3 reads CASRRTGPNTGELFF. The CDR3 DNA reads as TGTGCCAGCAGGAGGACAGGGCCGAACACCGGGGAGCTGTTTTTT.

V and J are TRBV29-1 and TRBJ1-2, with unresolved D. The length of the CDR3 is 12 residues. Germline V gene lookup returns CDR1 SQVTM and CDR2 ANQGSEA. V shed 4 bases and J shed 5 bases, with 11 bases lying between them. This CDR3 reads CSVGSRVYGYTF. In DNA form, the CDR3 reads TGCAGCGTTGGTAGTAGGGTGTATGGCTACACCTTC.

This chain joins TRBV12-3 or TRBV12-4 and TRBJ2-1; 7 nucleotides match TRBD2. Germline trimming cut 3 bases from V and 7 bases from J; bases unmatched to any gene: 18. This CDR3 is built from 18 residues. The CDR3 sequence is CASSFMSGGGRAWNEQFF. The CDR3 DNA reads TGTGCCAGCAGTTTTATGAGCGGCGGGGGAAGGGCGTGGAATGAGCAGTTCTTC.

The sample holds a few counts of this clonotype. The chain uses TRBV7-7 and TRBJ2-5; D gene unclear. This CDR3 region has 13 residues. In germline, CDR1 is SSHAT, CDR2 FNYEAQ (reference sequence). DNA of the CDR3: TGTGCTAAAGCAAGTGGTGTCCGGGAGACCCAGTACTTC. Translation: CAKASGVRETQYF.

This clonotype occurred a few times. The chain uses TRBV7-9 and TRBJ1-1; D perhaps matches TRBD1 (6 bases). The CDR3 loop spans 16 amino acids. Germline assignment: CDR1 SEHNR and CDR2 FQNEAQ (reference sequence). V shed 4 bases and J shed 4 bases, with 19 bases lying between them. CDR3: CASSSNLQGVPTEAFF. Here the CDR3 DNA reads TGTGCCAGCAGCTCAAACCTACAGGGAGTTCCCACTGAAGCTTTCTTT.

The V gene is TRBV6-5, the J gene TRBJ2-2; 7 bases align to TRBD2. This CDR3 region has 15 residues. Germline V lookup: CDR1 MNHEY, CDR2 SVGAGI. V shed 6 bases and J 3 bases; nucleotides not matched to a gene: 7. Written as DNA, the CDR3 is TGTGCCAGCAGAAGGCGGGGGACTTACACCGGGGAGCTGTTTTTT. As protein: CASRRRGTYTGELFF.

The rearrangement joins TRBV10-3 to TRBJ2-3; 12 nucleotides align to TRBD2. Germline-derived CDR1 and CDR2 are ENHRY and SYGVKD. Trimming took 10 bases from V and 4 from J; bases not matched to a gene: 12. The CDR3 length is 16 residues. Here the CDR3 reads CATSRTSGKGADTQYF. CDR3 sequence (DNA): TGTGCCACCTCTCGGACTAGCGGGAAGGGCGCAGATACGCAGTATTTT.

There are a few counts of this clonotype. The V call is TRBV5-1, the J call TRBJ2-5, with D possibly being TRBD2 (6 bases). Germline V lookup: CDR1 SGHRS, CDR2 YFSETQ. The CDR3 sequence is 15 residues long. Trimming stripped 3 bases from V and 7 bases from J, with 19 bases between. The CDR3 sequence: CASSYAGTRAGTQYF. The CDR3 DNA reads as TGCGCCAGCAGCTACGCAGGGACTCGGGCGGGGACCCAGTACTTC. The full variable domain, completed using reference TRBV5-1 and TRBJ2-5, is KAGVTQTPRYLIKTRGQQVTLSCSPISGHRSVSWYQQTPGQGLQFLFEYFSETQRNKGNFPGRFSGRQFSNSRSEMNVSTLELGDSALYLCASSYAGTRAGTQYFGPGTRLLVL.

As regards this clonotype: This may come from a read error, since a much larger clone is one base off. The chain carries TRBV6-5 and TRBJ2-1, with D uncertain. The J call could be wrong; TRBJ2-7 is a better fit for the DNA end. Germline V gives CDR1 MNHEY, CDR2 SVGAGI. This CDR3 has 16 residues. DNA of the CDR3: TGTGCCAGCAGTCGCCCGGGCGCGAGCATTTACAATGAGCAGTACTTC. It codes for CASSRPGASIYNEQYF.

V usage is TRBV28 and J usage is TRBJ1-5, with D possibly being TRBD1 (6 bases). CDR1 and CDR2 from the germline V gene are MDHEN and SYDVKM. Trimming removed 8 bases from V and 2 bases from J, with 13 bases in between. The CDR3 is made up of 14 amino acids. As DNA, the CDR3 is TGTGCCAGCCGAATCGGGACACGCAATCAGCCCCAGCATTTT. It yields the protein CASRIGTRNQPQHF.

The gene calls are TRBV20-1 and TRBJ2-2; 7 nucleotides agree with TRBD2. The CDR3 has 14 residues. Trimming cost V 4 bases and J 1 base; bases outside gene matches: 3. Germline CDR1 reads DFQATT; CDR2 reads SNEGSKA (reference sequence). CDR3: CSAMTSWNTGELFF. The CDR3 nucleotides are TGCAGTGCTATGACTAGCTGGAACACCGGGGAGCTGTTTTTT.

This clonotype has more than one count but fewer than ten. This chain connects TRBV29-1 to TRBJ2-1; TRBD2 agrees at 11 bases. The CDR3 totals 17 residues. Germline CDR1 reads SQVTM; CDR2 reads ANQGSEA. V trimming: 1 base; J trimming: 0 bases; junction bases outside the gene matches: 5. As DNA, the CDR3 is TGCAGCGTTGAAGGTCTAGCGGGGGGCGTCTCCTACAATGAGCAGTTCTTC. Its protein product is CSVEGLAGGVSYNEQFF.

This clonotype was counted between two and nine times. This chain uses TRBV12-3 or TRBV12-4 with TRBJ2-6; D not resolved. V lost 1 base and J lost 2, with 6 bases in between. The CDR3 length is 15 residues. Here the CDR3 DNA reads TGTGCCAGCAGTTTAGGGGCAGCTGGGGCCAACGTCCTGACTTTC. It translates to CASSLGAAGANVLTF.

The V call is TRBV2, the J call TRBJ2-7; either TRBD1 or TRBD2 may supply D (5 bases each). Germline-derived CDR1 and CDR2 are SNHLY and FYNNEI. Trimming left V 9 bases short and J 2 bases short, with 20 bases between. The CDR3 spans 15 residues. The CDR3 coding sequence is TGTGCCAGTAGAAGTCCTTGGGACGGAGCCTACGAGCAGTACTTC. Translating it yields CASRSPWDGAYEQYF. Drawing the rest from reference TRBV2 and TRBJ2-7, the complete variable domain is EPEVTQTPSHQVTQMGQEVILRCVPISNHLYFYWYRQILGQKVEFLVSFYNNEISEKSEIFDDQFSVERPDGSNFTLKIRSTKLEDSAMYFCASRSPWDGAYEQYFGPGTRLTVT.

V gene TRBV7-2 combines with J gene TRBJ2-7; possible D gene TRBD1, 6 bases. The ends were cut back, 1 base at V and 6 bases at J, with 7 bases in the middle. The length of the CDR3 is 12 residues. Per the germline V gene, CDR1 is SGHTA and CDR2 is FQGNSA. The CDR3 nucleotides read TGTGCCAGCAGCTTAGGGGGGCTCGAGCAGTACTTC. Translated, it gives CASSLGGLEQYF.

This clonotype is a singleton in its sample. One end of the junction is discordant with germline, which a read error may explain. The chain has TRBV10-1 and TRBJ2-3, with D tentatively TRBD1 (6 bases). The CDR3 is made up of 14 amino acids. Per germline, CDR1 WNHNN and CDR2 SYGVQD (reference sequence). Written as DNA, the CDR3 is TGCGCCAGCAGTGCTGTAAAGCGGACAGATACGCGGTATTTT. It is translated as CASSAVKRTDTRYF.

This clonotype was seen a few times. The genes are TRBV7-9 and TRBJ2-3, with D perhaps matching TRBD2 (5 bases). Trimming left V 4 bases short and J 9 bases short, with 20 bases between. The CDR3 is made up of 15 amino acids. CDR1 is SEHNR and CDR2 is FQNEAQ in the germline V gene (reference sequence). The chain's CDR3 is CASSSLDPRLTTQYF. The DNA for the CDR3 is TGTGCCAGCAGCTCACTAGACCCTCGACTTACAACGCAGTATTTT.

Comments on this clonotype: This could be a read error, since a much larger clone is one nucleotide away. The gene calls are TRBV5-1 and TRBJ1-4; tentatively, D is TRBD1 (6 bases). The CDR3 spans 14 residues. Per the germline V gene, CDR1 is SGHRS and CDR2 is YFSETQ. The CDR3 region has the DNA TGCGCCTGCAGCTCGGGACAAGTTAATGAAAAACTGTTTTTT. This codes for CACSSGQVNEKLFF.

The chain uses TRBV7-9 and TRBJ2-7; D call uncertain. CDR3 length equals 14 residues. The V gene lost 1 base and the J gene lost 5 bases, with 12 bases spanning the gap. In germline, CDR1 is SEHNR, CDR2 FQNEAQ (reference sequence). In nucleotides, the CDR3 is TGTGCCAGCAGCTTAGACGGAGCAAGGGACGAGCAGTACTTC. Residues: CASSLDGARDEQYF.

The rearrangement uses TRBV7-9 and TRBJ2-2; D ambiguous. Looked up from germline, CDR1 is SEHNR and CDR2 is FQNEAQ (reference sequence). The CDR3 contains 13 residues. Trimming took 5 bases from V and 1 from J, leaving 5 bases between them. CDR3 nucleotide sequence: TGTGCCAGCAGCATCAGGAACACCGGGGAGCTGTTTTTT. Protein: CASSIRNTGELFF. The whole variable domain, filled in from reference TRBV7-9 and TRBJ2-2, reads DTGVSQNPRHKITKRGQNVTFRCDPISEHNRLYWYRQTLGQGPEFLTYFQNEAQLEKSRLLSDRFSAERPKGSFSTLEIQRTEQGDSAMYLCASSIRNTGELFFGEGSRLTVL.

This clonotype was picked up a small number of times. This chain joins TRBV7-2 and TRBJ1-2, with D uncertain. Trimming stripped 1 base from V and 7 bases from J, with 10 bases between. Looked up from germline, CDR1 is SGHTA and CDR2 is FQGNSA. The CDR3 extends over 13 amino acids. The CDR3 DNA reads as TGTGCCAGCAGCTTAGAGTACCCTTTTGGCTACACCTTC. Translating it yields CASSLEYPFGYTF.